This T cell receptor (beta chain) was observed in a study of cytomegalovirus exposure and HLA in healthy donors. At the level of the study: Earlier work reported 110 million or so unique TCR beta sequences from 150 million to 200 million T cells. Notes on the study in general: Listed as cytomegalovirus-associated were 170 or so TCR beta chains.

Healthy bone marrow donors supplied every sample. 13 Jbeta primers and 60 Vbeta primers were used for the PCR. Produced via immunoSEQ multiplex PCR; TCRdb's table is partial and in-frame only. The sample has 100,000 to 150,000 clones; approximately 80% are singletons. The germline V gene has CDR1 SGHTA and CDR2 FQGNSA. V was pared by 0 bases and J by 10 bases, with 0 bases of the junction left unmatched. The CDR3 runs to 12 residues. Details on this clone: Its antigen remains unknown. The sample carries other DNA sequences with the same CDR3.

This TCR was recovered from a man between 40 and 49 years old in good health and CMV-seronegative. J is TRBJ1-1 and V is TRBV7-2, with 9 bases lining up with TRBD1. Sequencing was done on a sample of PBMCs. CDR3 sequence reads: CASSLADRGAFF. Here the CDR3 DNA reads TGTGCCAGCAGCTTAGCGGACAGGGGAGCTTTCTTT.